This T cell receptor beta chain is from a study of blood T cell repertoires in COVID-19. Study-wide background: Both acute and convalescent COVID-19 samples were obtained from the United States, Italy and Spain.

The J segment lost 4 bases and the V segment lost 5 bases, leaving 10 bases of the junction unmatched. This CDR3 is built from 17 residues. In germline, CDR1 is LNHDA, CDR2 SQIVND (reference sequence). In the authors' workflow: Scientists estimated how many nucleated cells there were by amplifying reference gene primers. Profiled with immunoSEQ multiplex PCR; TCRdb holds only in-frame clones, not every one. That table gives V, J and clone size, and the DNA gave D and trimming. The data show 50,000 to 65,000 clones, 88% seen once. The chain uses TRBV19 and TRBJ1-4; the match to TRBD1 covers 10 bases. The sample consisted of peripheral blood. This receptor was obtained from a man in his fifties with active COVID-19. The DNA of the CDR3 is TGTGCCAGTAGTCCACTTCCGGGACAGGGGATTAATGAAAAACTGTTTTTT. This encodes CASSPLPGQGINEKLFF.